The 26 T cell receptor beta chains in this list originate from one sample, sequenced in a study of blood T cell repertoires in COVID-19. The method was immunoSEQ multiplex PCR; TCRdb's version includes in-frame clones alone and lacks a portion of them. The sample gives some 90,000 clones, 82% of which show up once; about a tenth is in the top ten. The sequencing sample was made of peripheral blood. The source is a man in his 70s with active or convalescent COVID-19.

The rearrangement links TRBV4-3 to TRBJ2-1; 7 nucleotides agree with TRBD2. V was pared by 4 bases and J by 0 bases, with 9 bases of the junction left unmatched. The germline gives CDR1 LGHNA, CDR2 YSLEER. This CDR3 region has 17 residues. CDR3 in DNA: TGCGCCAGCAGCCGCTATATCCAGCGGGGCTCCTACAATGAGCAGTTCTTC. Translated, it gives CASSRYIQRGSYNEQFF.

The chain joins TRBV5-1 to TRBJ1-1; 9 bases are shared with TRBD1. CDR3 length: 15 amino acids. From germline, CDR1 is SGHRS and CDR2 YFSETQ. The V gene end was trimmed by 0 bases and the J gene end by 6 bases; junction bases not matched to a gene: 6. Here the CDR3 reads CASSLGQGGSAEAFF. The CDR3, as DNA: TGCGCCAGCAGCTTGGGACAGGGGGGTTCGGCTGAAGCTTTCTTT.

The chain joins TRBV5-1 to TRBJ1-6; 9 bases match TRBD1. Per the germline V gene, CDR1 is SGHRS and CDR2 is YFSETQ. This CDR3 contains 16 residues. Trimming at V came to 2 bases and at J to 7 bases, leaving 7 bases not matched to a gene. CDR3 coding DNA: TGCGCCAGCAGCTTACTACAGGGGGCGCGGAATTCACCCCTCCACTTT. It is translated as CASSLLQGARNSPLHF.

This clone was seen only a few times. In DNA, the CDR3 is TGTGCCAGCAGCGTCCCAGGGGGCCGAGGCTACACCTTC. Protein: CASSVPGGRGYTF. This chain links TRBV9 with TRBJ1-2; 8 bases are a match to TRBD1. CDR1 and CDR2 from the germline V gene are SGDLS and YYNGEE. V dropped 2 bases and J dropped 8; count of bases not matched to a gene: 5. The CDR3 loop spans 13 amino acids.

The CDR3 DNA reads TGCGCCAGCAGCCAGCTCAGGTTTCCGAATCAGCCCCAGCATTTT. Protein sequence: CASSQLRFPNQPQHF. This chain joins TRBV4-1 and TRBJ1-5; D is uncertain. The germline V and J ends were trimmed by 3 bases and 4 bases, with 13 bases remaining between them. The CDR3 runs to 15 residues. Germline assignment: CDR1 MGHRA and CDR2 YSYEKL.

The chain has TRBV3-1 (or the pseudogene TRBV3-2) and TRBJ2-3; maybe TRBD2 (5 bases). The CDR3 is 13 residues long. Germline V gene lookup returns CDR1 LGHDT and CDR2 YNNKEL (reference sequence). V was shortened by 1 base and J by 3 bases, with 5 bases between the two germline ends. The CDR3 DNA follows: TGTGCCAGCAGCCAAGCGGGGACAGATACGCAGTATTTT. It encodes CASSQAGTDTQYF.

The chain couples TRBV5-1 to TRBJ2-7; 8 nucleotides align to TRBD1. Germline V gives CDR1 SGHRS, CDR2 YFSETQ. V was clipped by 2 bases and J by 2 bases; unmatched bases: 0. This CDR3 is built from 13 residues. The CDR3 loop reads CASSLQGAYEQYF. CDR3 coding DNA: TGCGCCAGCAGCTTACAGGGGGCCTACGAGCAGTACTTC.

The chain links TRBV11-2 to TRBJ1-1; D is possibly TRBD1 (6 bases). Germline CDR1 SGHAT, CDR2 FQNNGV. The CDR3 extends over 15 amino acids. Trimming took off 1 base at V and 5 bases at J, with 14 bases between the two ends. The CDR3 DNA reads as TGTGCCAGCAGCTTAGGTCCCACAGGGATGACTGAAGCTTTCTTT. Translation gives CASSLGPTGMTEAFF.

The chain joins TRBV19 to TRBJ2-3, with D possibly being TRBD2 (6 bases). Deletions cut 3 bases from V and 2 bases from J, with 15 bases between. Germline V gene data show CDR1 as LNHDA and CDR2 as SQIVND (reference sequence). The length of the CDR3 is 16 residues. This CDR3 reads CASSMWGRKYTDTQYF. Here the CDR3 DNA reads TGTGCCAGTAGTATGTGGGGGAGGAAATACACAGATACGCAGTATTTT.

The V and J genes are TRBV5-1 and TRBJ1-1, with TRBD1 matching over 7 bases. The CDR3 has 14 residues. V was clipped by 5 bases and J by 7 bases; unmatched bases: 11. Germline CDR1 and CDR2: SGHRS and YFSETQ. Here the CDR3 DNA reads TGCGCCAGCAGTACAGGGGCTGGTCGAGATGAAGCTTTCTTT. Translating it yields CASSTGAGRDEAFF.

V usage is TRBV29-1 and J usage is TRBJ1-5; 7 nucleotides align to TRBD1. This CDR3 has 14 residues. V lost 4 bases, J lost 4 bases, and 7 bases stayed unmatched. Per germline, CDR1 SQVTM and CDR2 ANQGSEA. In nucleotides, the CDR3 is TGCAGCGTTGTGACAGGGAGCGGGAATCAGCCCCAGCATTTT. Translation gives CSVVTGSGNQPQHF. Full variable domain (missing parts from reference TRBV29-1 and TRBJ1-5): SAVISQKPSRDICQRGTSLTIQCQVDSQVTMMFWYRQQPGQSLTLIATANQGSEATYESGFVIDKFPISRPNLTFSTLTVSNMSPEDSSIYLCSVVTGSGNQPQHFGDGTRLSIL.

The chain is built from TRBV10-3 and TRBJ1-3; D might be TRBD1 (5 bases). CDR1 and CDR2 (germline): ENHRY, SYGVKD. This CDR3 has 13 residues. Between the trimmed V and J ends, which lost 2 bases and 4 bases, there was a span of 6 bases. The CDR3 sequence: CAISENRGNTIYF. Written as DNA, the CDR3 is TGTGCCATCAGTGAGAACAGGGGAAACACCATATATTTT.

The chain combines TRBV11-1 with TRBJ2-3; 12 positions match TRBD2. Trimming at V came to 4 bases and at J to 7 bases, leaving 6 bases not matched to a gene. The CDR3 extends over 15 amino acids. Per germline, CDR1 SGHAT and CDR2 FQDESV (reference sequence). This CDR3 is CASSSSSGGAYTQYF. The CDR3, as DNA: TGTGCCAGCAGCTCCTCTAGCGGGGGGGCGTATACGCAGTATTTT.

The genes are TRBV12-3 or TRBV12-4 and TRBJ1-2, with D hard to call. The CDR3 runs to 11 residues. Trimming removed 6 bases from V and 5 bases from J, with 7 bases in between. The CDR3 sequence is CASRAGYGYTF. CDR3 in DNA: TGTGCCAGCAGGGCAGGATATGGCTACACCTTC.

This clone has at least ten counts. The genes are TRBV14 and TRBJ1-1, with 8 bases lining up with TRBD1. Germline V lookup: CDR1 SGHDN, CDR2 FVKESK. Germline trimming cut 2 bases from V and 4 bases from J; bases unmatched to any gene: 3. CDR3 size: 14 residues. The DNA of the CDR3 is TGTGCCAGCAGCCAACAGGGGGCAGGCACTGAAGCTTTCTTT. Protein sequence: CASSQQGAGTEAFF. The full variable domain, with the rest looked up from reference TRBV14 and TRBJ1-1, is EAGVTQFPSHSVIEKGQTVTLRCDPISGHDNLYWYRRVMGKEIKFLLHFVKESKQDESGMPNNRFLAERTGGTYSTLKVQPAELEDSGVYFCASSQQGAGTEAFFGQGTRLTVV.

The genes are TRBV2 and TRBJ1-2, with D perhaps TRBD1 (5 bases). The CDR3 runs to 14 residues. The V end lost 6 bases, the J end lost 0 bases, and 11 bases lay between the germline ends. Germline V lookup: CDR1 SNHLY, CDR2 FYNNEI. The CDR3 DNA follows: TGTGCCAGCAGCCCACAGGTAGCTAACTATGGCTACACCTTC. It translates to CASSPQVANYGYTF.

The CDR3 nucleotides read TGTGCCAGCAGCTTAACGGACAGAGCGAACACCGGGGAGCTGTTTTTT. Translated: CASSLTDRANTGELFF. This sequence joins TRBV7-8 and TRBJ2-2; weak D call: TRBD1 (6 bases). From germline, CDR1 is SGHVS and CDR2 FQNEAQ. The CDR3 spans 16 residues. V lost 2 bases and J lost 0, with 10 bases in between.

This chain joins TRBV25-1 and TRBJ2-5, with D uncertain. V lost 5 bases and J 6 bases, leaving 7 bases between the germline ends. The CDR3 consists of 11 residues. In germline, CDR1 is MGHDK, CDR2 SYGVNS. The CDR3 sequence is CASSQRQTQYF. Written as DNA, the CDR3 is TGTGCCAGCAGTCAGAGGCAGACCCAGTACTTC.

The genes are TRBV7-2 and TRBJ2-7, with D possibly being TRBD1 (5 bases). V lost 5 bases, J lost 4 bases, and 12 bases lay in between. The CDR3 spans 13 residues. The germline V gene has CDR1 SGHTA and CDR2 FQGNSA. CDR3 bases: TGTGCCAGCAGCCCTAGGACAAGTTACGAGCAGTACTTC. Translated, it gives CASSPRTSYEQYF. Full variable domain (missing parts from reference TRBV7-2 and TRBJ2-7): GAGVSQSPSNKVTEKGKDVELRCDPISGHTALYWYRQSLGQGLEFLIYFQGNSAPDKSGLPSDRFSAERTGGSVSTLTIQRTQQEDSAVYLCASSPRTSYEQYFGPGTRLTVT.

There are a few counts of this clone. The chain combines TRBV5-1 with TRBJ2-3; D is perhaps TRBD1 (6 bases). The CDR3 sequence is 14 residues long. CDR1 SGHRS and CDR2 YFSETQ come from the germline V gene. V shed 5 bases and J shed 0 bases, with 10 bases lying between them. The DNA of the CDR3 is TGCGCCAGCAGGGACAGATATAGCACAGATACGCAGTATTTT. Translated, it gives CASRDRYSTDTQYF.

The chain uses TRBV18 and TRBJ2-1; D may be TRBD2 (6 bases). The CDR3 loop spans 14 amino acids. CDR1 is KGHSH, CDR2 LQKENI, per germline. Trimming left V 4 bases short and J 3 bases short, with 10 bases between. The CDR3: CASSLTSIYNEQFF. The CDR3 DNA sequence: TGTGCCAGCTCACTCACTAGCATCTACAATGAGCAGTTCTTC.

V gene TRBV18 combines with J gene TRBJ2-3, with 13 bases aligning to TRBD2. This CDR3 comprises 16 residues. V lost 3 bases to trimming and J lost 2 bases; unmatched junction nucleotides: 2. Germline V CDR1 and CDR2: KGHSH, LQKENI. CDR3 in DNA: TGTGCCAGCTCACCGGGACTAGCGGGGAACACAGATACGCAGTATTTT. It is translated as CASSPGLAGNTDTQYF.

The chain carries TRBV5-1 and TRBJ1-2; D possibly corresponds to TRBD1 (5 bases). This CDR3 spans 16 amino acids. Trimming removed 0 bases at V and 0 bases at J, with 12 bases between. Looked up from germline, CDR1 is SGHRS and CDR2 is YFSETQ. CDR3 in DNA: TGCGCCAGCAGCTTGGGGCAGCAGGGTGCTAACTATGGCTACACCTTC. Translation: CASSLGQQGANYGYTF.

The table lists this clone with a few counts. The chain carries TRBV11-3 and TRBJ2-2; D remains ambiguous. There are 15 residues in the CDR3. V was cut by 4 bases and J by 4 bases, with 13 bases left in between. Per the germline V gene, CDR1 is SGHNT and CDR2 is YENEEA. CDR3 loop: CASSSHEPSTGELFF. The DNA for the CDR3 is TGTGCCAGCAGCTCCCATGAACCTAGCACCGGGGAGCTGTTTTTT.

The V gene is TRBV7-9, the J gene TRBJ2-5; 7 bases fit TRBD1. Germline CDR1 reads SEHNR; CDR2 reads FQNEAQ (reference sequence). V gave up 5 bases and J gave up 3 bases; unmatched junction bases: 3. The CDR3 is 13 residues long. The CDR3 DNA follows: TGTGCCAGCAGCCGGGACAGTAAAGAGACCCAGTACTTC. It is translated as CASSRDSKETQYF.

This clone has just one count. Other DNA variants within this sample encode the same CDR3. The gene calls are TRBV3-1 (or the pseudogene TRBV3-2) and TRBJ2-1, with D possibly being TRBD2 (5 bases). Per germline, CDR1 LGHDT and CDR2 YNNKEL (reference sequence). The CDR3 contains 14 residues. The germline V and J ends were trimmed by 4 bases and 4 bases, with 11 bases remaining between them. CDR3 loop: CASSPSLAYNEQFF. The CDR3 nucleotides are TGTGCCAGCAGCCCGAGTCTAGCTTACAATGAGCAGTTCTTC.